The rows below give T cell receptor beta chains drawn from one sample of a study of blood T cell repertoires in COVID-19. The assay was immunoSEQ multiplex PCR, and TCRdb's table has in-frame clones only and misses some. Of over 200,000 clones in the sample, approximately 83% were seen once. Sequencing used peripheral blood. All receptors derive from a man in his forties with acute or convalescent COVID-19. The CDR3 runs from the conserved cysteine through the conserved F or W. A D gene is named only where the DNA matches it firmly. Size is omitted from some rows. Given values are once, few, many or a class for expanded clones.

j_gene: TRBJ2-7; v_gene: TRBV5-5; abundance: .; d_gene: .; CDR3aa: CASSLVFRDYSSYEQYF; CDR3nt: TGTGCCAGCAGCTTGGTATTTCGGGATTATAGCTCCTACGAGCAGTACTTC
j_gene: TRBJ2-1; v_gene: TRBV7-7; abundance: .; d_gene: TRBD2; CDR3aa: CASSSLTSGRAVNEQFF; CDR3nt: TGTGCCAGCAGCTCGTTGACTAGCGGGAGGGCCGTGAATGAGCAGTTCTTC
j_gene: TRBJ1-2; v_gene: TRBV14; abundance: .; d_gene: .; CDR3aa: CASSQDYHGYGYTF; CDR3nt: TGTGCCAGCAGCCAAGATTACCACGGGTATGGCTACACCTTC
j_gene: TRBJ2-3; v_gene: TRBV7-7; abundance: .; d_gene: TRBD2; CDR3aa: CASSRTSGLTDTQYF; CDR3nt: TGTGCCAGCAGCCGGACTAGCGGGCTCACAGATACGCAGTATTTT
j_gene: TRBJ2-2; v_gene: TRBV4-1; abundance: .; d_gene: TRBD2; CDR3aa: CASRPRLVMAGGRTGELFF; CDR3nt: TGCGCCAGCAGGCCAAGATTAGTTATGGCGGGAGGGAGAACCGGGGAGCTGTTTTTT
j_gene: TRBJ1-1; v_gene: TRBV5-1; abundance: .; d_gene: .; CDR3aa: CASSPGQRNTEAFF; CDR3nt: TGCGCCAGCAGCCCTGGACAGAGGAACACTGAAGCTTTCTTT
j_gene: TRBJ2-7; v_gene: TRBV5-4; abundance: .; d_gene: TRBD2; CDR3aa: CASSLAGASGSEQYF; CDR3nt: TGTGCCAGCAGCTTGGCCGGAGCTAGCGGGAGCGAGCAGTACTTC
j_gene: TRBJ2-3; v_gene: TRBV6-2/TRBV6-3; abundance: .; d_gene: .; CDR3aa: CASSSRRATDTQYF; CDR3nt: TGTGCCAGCAGTTCTCGGAGGGCCACAGATACGCAGTATTTT
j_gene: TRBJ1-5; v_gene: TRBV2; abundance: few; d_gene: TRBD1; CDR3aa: CASSVDSGTGNQHF; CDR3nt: TGTGCCAGCAGTGTCGATTCCGGGACAGGGAACCAGCATTTT
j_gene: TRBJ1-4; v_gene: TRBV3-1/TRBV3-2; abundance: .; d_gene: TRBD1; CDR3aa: CASSRAPGQGAKLFF; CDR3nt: TGTGCCAGCAGCCGAGCACCGGGACAGGGGGCAAAACTGTTTTTT
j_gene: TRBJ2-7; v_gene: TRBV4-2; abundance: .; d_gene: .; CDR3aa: CASSRVVAGEPYEQYF; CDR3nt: TGTGCCAGCAGCCGGGTGGTGGCAGGGGAACCCTACGAGCAGTACTTC
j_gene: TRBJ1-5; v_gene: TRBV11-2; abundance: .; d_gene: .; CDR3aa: CASSPGRDQPQHF; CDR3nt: TGTGCCAGCAGCCCTGGTCGGGATCAGCCCCAGCATTTT
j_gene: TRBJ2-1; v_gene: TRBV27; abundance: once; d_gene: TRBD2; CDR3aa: CASSLSASGRYNEQFF; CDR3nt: TGTGCCAGCAGTTTATCGGCTAGCGGGAGGTACAATGAGCAGTTCTTC
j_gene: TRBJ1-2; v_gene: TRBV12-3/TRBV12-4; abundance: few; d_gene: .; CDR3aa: CASSRRLLGYTF; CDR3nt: TGTGCCAGCAGCCGCAGACTTCTTGGCTACACCTTC
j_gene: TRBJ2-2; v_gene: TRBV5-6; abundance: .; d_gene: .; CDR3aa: CASSLMDKSYTGELFF; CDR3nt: TGTGCCAGCAGCTTGATGGACAAATCCTACACCGGGGAGCTGTTTTTT
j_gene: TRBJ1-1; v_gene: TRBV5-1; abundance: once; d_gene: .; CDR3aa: CASSLQAPDTEAFF; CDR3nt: TGCGCCAGCAGCTTACAGGCCCCGGACACTGAAGCTTTCTTT
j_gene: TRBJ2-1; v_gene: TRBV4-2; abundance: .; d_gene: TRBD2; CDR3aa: CASSLVAGEVGNEQFF; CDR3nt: TGTGCCAGCAGCCTCGTAGCGGGAGAGGTCGGCAATGAGCAGTTCTTC
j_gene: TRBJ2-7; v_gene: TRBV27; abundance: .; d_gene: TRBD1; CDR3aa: CASSGTGTAYDRWKQYF; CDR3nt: TGTGCCAGCAGCGGGACAGGGACCGCGTACGATAGGTGGAAGCAGTACTTC